A single sample is the source of the 24 T cell receptor beta chains below, sequenced in a study of cytomegalovirus exposure and HLA in healthy donors. It was with 60 Vbeta and 13 Jbeta primers that the PCR ran. Repertoires were generated with immunoSEQ multiplex PCR, while TCRdb's copy carries only in-frame clones and drops some. This listing includes around 150,000 clones. Sequencing used PBMCs. These TCRs come from a man between 40 and 49 years old in good health and CMV-seronegative.

The chain links TRBV29-1 to TRBJ2-5; possible D gene TRBD2, 7 bases. V was trimmed by 4 bases and J by 5 bases, leaving 14 bases between them. Germline V gene data show CDR1 as SQVTM and CDR2 as ANQGSEA. The CDR3 is made up of 13 amino acids. CDR3 nucleotides: TGCAGCGTTGTTCCTAGCGGACAGGAGACCCAGTACTTC. Protein: CSVVPSGQETQYF.

The genes are TRBV11-2 and TRBJ1-2, with 7 bases fitting TRBD1. Germline V CDR1 and CDR2: SGHAT, FQNNGV. CDR3 length: 17 residues. Unmatched junction bases numbered 15, after V lost 4 bases and J lost 4 bases. This chain's CDR3 is CASSSYRGPPQFYGYTF. CDR3 nucleotide sequence: TGTGCCAGCAGCTCTTACAGGGGACCCCCCCAATTCTATGGCTACACCTTC. Based on the CDR3 plus reference TRBV11-2 and TRBJ1-2, the full variable domain is EAGVAQSPRYKIIEKRQSVAFWCNPISGHATLYWYQQILGQGPKLLIQFQNNGVVDDSQLPKDRFSAERLKGVDSTLKIQPAKLEDSAVYLCASSSYRGPPQFYGYTFGSGTRLTVV.

The V gene is TRBV19, the J gene TRBJ2-3, with 7 bases fitting TRBD1. From germline, CDR1 is LNHDA and CDR2 SQIVND (reference sequence). V was clipped by 0 bases and J by 2 bases; unmatched bases: 2. The CDR3 length is 15 residues. CDR3 coding DNA: TGTGCCAGTAGTATAGACGGACAGGTCACAGATACGCAGTATTTT. It is translated as CASSIDGQVTDTQYF.

The genes are TRBV13 and TRBJ2-4; 9 nucleotides align to TRBD1. The V gene end was trimmed by 3 bases and the J gene end by 0 bases; junction bases not matched to a gene: 6. From germline, CDR1 is PRHDT and CDR2 FYEKMQ (reference sequence). CDR3 length equals 17 residues. The CDR3 DNA follows: TGTGCCAGCAGCTTGACAGGGGGGATTTCAGCCAAAAACATTCAGTACTTC. Its translation: CASSLTGGISAKNIQYF.

The chain links TRBV18 to TRBJ2-7; 7 bases fit TRBD1. The trim removed 4 bases at V and 3 bases at J, leaving 3 bases unmatched. CDR1 and CDR2 (germline): KGHSH, LQKENI. The CDR3 length is 13 residues. The CDR3 here is CASSRGQNYEQYF. CDR3 in DNA: TGTGCCAGCTCACGGGGACAGAACTACGAGCAGTACTTC.

J is TRBJ1-5 and V is TRBV28; D might be TRBD1 (6 bases). From germline, CDR1 is MDHEN and CDR2 SYDVKM. Deletions cut 7 bases from V and 0 bases from J, with 19 bases between. The CDR3 runs to 17 residues. The CDR3 protein is CASTLFSTGYSNQPQHF. As DNA, the CDR3 is TGTGCCAGCACCCTTTTCTCGACAGGCTATAGCAATCAGCCCCAGCATTTT.

This chain connects TRBV7-3 to TRBJ2-3; TRBD2 matches 9 bases. CDR3 length: 15 amino acids. V lost 4 bases to trimming and J lost 3 bases; unmatched junction nucleotides: 5. Germline CDR1 SGHTA, CDR2 FQGTGA. DNA for the CDR3: TGTGCCAGCAGCTCACGGCGGGGGGGGACAGATACGCAGTATTTT. It yields the protein CASSSRRGGTDTQYF.

The chain uses TRBV5-1 and TRBJ2-1; 11 nucleotides match TRBD2. Trimming took 1 base from V and 4 from J; bases not matched to a gene: 7. CDR3 length: 17 residues. Per the germline V gene, CDR1 is SGHRS and CDR2 is YFSETQ. In DNA, the CDR3 is TGCGCCAGCAGCTTGAGTCCTAGCGGGGGGACTTACAATGAGCAGTTCTTC. Translation gives CASSLSPSGGTYNEQFF.

The chain uses TRBV4-3 and TRBJ1-1; 7 nucleotides line up with TRBD1. Per the germline V gene, CDR1 is LGHNA and CDR2 is YSLEER. Germline trimming cut 4 bases from V and 6 bases from J; bases unmatched to any gene: 11. The CDR3 runs 15 residues. The CDR3 loop is CASSPELQGRSEAFF. The CDR3 DNA follows: TGCGCCAGCAGCCCCGAGCTACAGGGGAGGTCTGAAGCTTTCTTT.

The rearrangement uses TRBV4-2 and TRBJ1-5, with no clear D. This CDR3 has 14 amino acids. V was pared by 1 base and J by 1 base, with 5 bases between. From germline, CDR1 is LGHNA and CDR2 YNFKEQ. CDR3 sequence (DNA): TGTGCCAGCAGCCAAGGGGCCAGCAATCAGCCCCAGCATTTT. It encodes CASSQGASNQPQHF.

V and J are TRBV4-2 and TRBJ2-7; 8 bases agree with TRBD1. CDR1 is LGHNA, CDR2 YNFKEQ, per germline. This CDR3 is built from 15 residues. V was clipped by 0 bases and J by 6 bases; unmatched bases: 7. CDR3 in amino acids: CASSQDLRGRGEQYF. As DNA, the CDR3 is TGTGCCAGCAGCCAAGATCTCAGGGGGCGAGGCGAGCAGTACTTC.

CDR3 residues: CASSQSRGPQPQHF. Here the CDR3 DNA reads TGCGCCAGCAGCCAGAGCAGGGGGCCTCAGCCCCAGCATTTT. The genes are TRBV4-3 and TRBJ1-5; 8 bases are shared with TRBD1. Trimming cost V 3 bases and J 6 bases; bases outside gene matches: 4. Germline values: CDR1 LGHNA, CDR2 YSLEER. There are 14 residues in the CDR3.

The J gene is TRBJ2-7, the V gene TRBV6-7, with 16 bases aligning to TRBD2. TRBV6-7 is an open reading frame, and its role is uncertain. Unmatched junction bases numbered 9, after V lost 2 bases and J lost 5 bases. The CDR3 consists of 18 residues. The CDR3 reads CASSYHSGTSGGAHEQYF. The CDR3 nucleotides are TGTGCCAGCAGTTACCATTCCGGGACTAGCGGGGGGGCCCACGAGCAGTACTTC.

The chain uses TRBV4-3 and TRBJ2-3; TRBD2 matches 8 bases. Trimming at V came to 3 bases and at J to 4 bases, leaving 6 bases not matched to a gene. CDR3 length equals 15 residues. Germline values: CDR1 LGHNA, CDR2 YSLEER. The CDR3 DNA is TGCGCCAGCAGCCACGAGCGGGGGTTCGCAGATACGCAGTATTTT. Protein sequence: CASSHERGFADTQYF.

The chain is built from TRBV6-4 and TRBJ2-2, with a possible D match to TRBD2 (6 bases). Per the germline V gene, CDR1 is MRHNA and CDR2 is SNTAGT. The CDR3 runs 15 residues. Trimming removed 6 bases from V and 4 bases from J, with 15 bases in between. CDR3 residues: CASRNAGRSTGELFF. As DNA, the CDR3 is TGTGCCAGCAGAAACGCAGGGAGGAGCACCGGGGAGCTGTTTTTT.

The chain is built from TRBV6-1 and TRBJ2-1; 8 nucleotides line up with TRBD1. Germline CDR1 reads MNHNS; CDR2 reads SASEGT. There are 14 residues in the CDR3. V dropped 4 bases and J dropped 9; count of bases not matched to a gene: 8. This chain's CDR3 is CASSGYTTGGEQFF. CDR3 bases: TGTGCCAGCAGTGGCTACACCACAGGGGGTGAGCAGTTCTTC.

The V and J genes are TRBV5-6 and TRBJ2-3; perhaps TRBD1 as D (6 bases). V shed 0 bases and J shed 3 bases, with 14 bases lying between them. The CDR3 sequence is 16 residues long. Germline-derived CDR1 and CDR2 are SGHDT and YYEEEE. For the CDR3, the DNA is TGTGCCAGCAGCTTGGCAGGGGAGTTAATGACAGATACGCAGTATTTT. Translation gives CASSLAGELMTDTQYF.

The rearrangement uses TRBV29-1 and TRBJ1-5; 7 positions match TRBD1. V trimming: 4 bases; J trimming: 1 base; junction bases outside the gene matches: 1. In germline, CDR1 is SQVTM, CDR2 ANQGSEA. This CDR3 has 13 residues. The CDR3 here is CSVAGGSNQPQHF. The CDR3 nucleotides are TGCAGCGTTGCAGGGGGGAGCAATCAGCCCCAGCATTTT.

This chain joins TRBV6-6 and TRBJ2-4; the match to TRBD1 covers 8 bases. The CDR3 consists of 14 residues. Germline CDR1 reads MNHNY; CDR2 reads SVGAGI (reference sequence). The trim removed 6 bases at V and 7 bases at J, leaving 8 bases unmatched. The CDR3: CASRTGTGGNIQYF. In DNA, the CDR3 is TGTGCCAGCAGAACGGGGACAGGAGGGAACATTCAGTACTTC.

This sequence joins TRBV25-1 and TRBJ1-5; D perhaps matches TRBD1 (6 bases). Between the trimmed V and J ends, which lost 2 bases and 6 bases, there was a span of 8 bases. CDR1 is MGHDK and CDR2 is SYGVNS in the germline V gene. CDR3 length: 13 residues. In DNA form, the CDR3 reads TGTGCCAGCAGTGAAGGGGGCGGTCAGCCCCAGCATTTT. Translated, it gives CASSEGGGQPQHF.

The chain is built from TRBV10-1 and TRBJ1-2; perhaps TRBD1 as D (5 bases). From germline, CDR1 is WNHNN and CDR2 SYGVQD (reference sequence). With 6 bases removed from V and 3 bases from J, the gap between germline ends came to 17 bases. The CDR3 length is 15 residues. The CDR3 loop reads CASSSYIDRHYGYTF. DNA of the CDR3: TGCGCCAGCAGCTCATATATCGACAGACACTATGGCTACACCTTC.

V gene TRBV7-2 combines with J gene TRBJ1-2; perhaps TRBD1 as D (6 bases). V was trimmed by 4 bases and J by 3 bases, leaving 12 bases between them. Germline V gene data show CDR1 as SGHTA and CDR2 as FQGNSA. The CDR3 has 14 amino acids. This CDR3 is CASSSSGVDYGYTF. In nucleotides, the CDR3 is TGTGCCAGCAGCTCCTCAGGGGTGGACTATGGCTACACCTTC.

The chain combines TRBV9 with TRBJ1-1; D is possibly TRBD1 (5 bases). Germline V CDR1 and CDR2: SGDLS, YYNGEE. The V end was cut by 5 bases, the J end by 2 bases, with 10 bases between. CDR3 length: 13 residues. The CDR3 region is CASRATDNTEAFF. In DNA, the CDR3 is TGTGCCAGCAGAGCGACAGACAACACTGAAGCTTTCTTT.

The chain carries TRBV5-1 and TRBJ2-1; 10 nucleotides agree with TRBD1. This CDR3 contains 15 residues. V was pared by 4 bases and J by 2 bases, with 3 bases of the junction left unmatched. The germline CDR1 and CDR2 sequences are SGHRS and YFSETQ. The CDR3 here is CASSPGQGAYNEQFF. The DNA of the CDR3 is TGCGCCAGCAGCCCAGGACAGGGGGCCTACAATGAGCAGTTCTTC.